These 23 T cell receptor beta chains share one sample of origin, sequenced in a study of cytomegalovirus exposure and HLA in healthy donors. The data were produced by immunoSEQ multiplex PCR, yet TCRdb's version contains in-frame clones alone and is incomplete. This sample has tens of thousands of clones; about 87% occur once, and the top ten carry 3% to 4%. The sequencing sample was made of PBMCs. The receptors stem from a woman aged 18-29 years in good health and CMV-seropositive.

The V and J genes are TRBV5-6 and TRBJ1-5; D is unresolved. V was clipped by 3 bases and J by 7 bases, with 14 bases between them. This CDR3 has 14 amino acids. Germline V lookup: CDR1 SGHDT, CDR2 YYEEEE. This CDR3 reads CASSSYSREQPQHF. CDR3 bases: TGTGCCAGCAGCTCCTATTCCCGGGAGCAGCCCCAGCATTTT.

This chain connects TRBV21-1 to TRBJ2-7; the table calls TRBD2, which could not be checked here. TRBV21-1 constitutes a pseudogene. The CDR3 contains 15 residues. The CDR3 nucleotides read TGTGCCAGCAGCAAAGACGCATGGCAGACTGAAGAGCAGTACTTC. Translating gives CASSKDAWQTEEQYF.

This rearrangement joins TRBV7-9 to TRBJ1-1; D is undetermined. CDR3 length: 13 amino acids. CDR1 is SEHNR, CDR2 FQNEAQ, per germline (reference sequence). Trimming took 1 base from V and 0 from J, leaving 3 bases between them. CDR3 nucleotides: TGTGCCAGCAGCTTAGTCATGAACACTGAAGCTTTCTTT. This gives the protein CASSLVMNTEAFF. Looking up the rest from reference TRBV7-9 and TRBJ1-1 gives the full variable domain: DTGVSQNPRHKITKRGQNVTFRCDPISEHNRLYWYRQTLGQGPEFLTYFQNEAQLEKSRLLSDRFSAERPKGSFSTLEIQRTEQGDSAMYLCASSLVMNTEAFFGQGTRLTVV.

V and J are TRBV30 and TRBJ2-5, with D unclear. With 3 bases removed from V and 2 bases from J, the gap between germline ends came to 13 bases. Germline V lookup: CDR1 GTSNPN, CDR2 SVGIG (reference sequence). The CDR3 has 14 residues. CDR3 nucleotides: TGTGCCTGGAGATACTTAACGAATCAAGAGACCCAGTACTTC. Its translation is CAWRYLTNQETQYF. Variable domain in full (rest from reference TRBV30 and TRBJ2-5): SQTIHQWPATLVQPVGSPLSLECTVEGTSNPNLYWYRQAAGRGLQLLFYSVGIGQISSEVPQNLSASRPQDRQFILSSKKLLLSDSGFYLCAWRYLTNQETQYFGPGTRLLVL.

The V and J genes are TRBV10-3 and TRBJ2-5; no definite D call. Germline values: CDR1 ENHRY, CDR2 SYGVKD. There are 13 residues in the CDR3. V lost 11 bases and J 5 bases, leaving 18 bases between the germline ends. CDR3 sequence: CAAVQALGETQYF. In nucleotides, the CDR3 is TGTGCCGCTGTCCAGGCCCTTGGGGAGACCCAGTACTTC.

The gene calls are TRBV2 and TRBJ2-5; 12 bases are a match to TRBD2. The CDR3 is 17 amino acids. J was trimmed by 7 bases and V by 4 bases; bases with no gene match: 13. Germline assignment: CDR1 SNHLY and CDR2 FYNNEI. The CDR3 region has the DNA TGTGCCAGCAGTGGGGCTAGCGGGAGGGCTAGTTCAAGGACCCAGTACTTC. Protein product: CASSGASGRASSRTQYF.

This chain links TRBV10-3 with TRBJ1-3; perhaps TRBD1 as D (6 bases). Trimming shortened V by 8 bases and J by 4 bases, and 18 bases separated the two germline ends. There are 15 residues in the CDR3. Germline lookup yields CDR1 ENHRY and CDR2 SYGVKD. CDR3: CAIGGLWGRGNTIYF. The DNA of the CDR3 is TGTGCCATCGGCGGCTTGTGGGGGCGGGGAAACACCATATATTTT.

The rearrangement joins TRBV28 to TRBJ2-2, with D unclear. V shed 4 bases and J shed 1 base, with 13 bases lying between them. In germline, CDR1 is MDHEN, CDR2 SYDVKM. The CDR3 has 16 amino acids. The CDR3 sequence is CASSSGSAKNTGELFF. In DNA form, the CDR3 reads TGTGCCAGCAGTTCCGGCAGCGCGAAGAACACCGGGGAGCTGTTTTTT.

The chain joins TRBV4-3 to TRBJ2-7; D is perhaps TRBD1 (6 bases). The germline gives CDR1 LGHNA, CDR2 YSLEER. V lost 6 bases to trimming and J lost 5 bases, with 20 bases between them. The CDR3 loop spans 15 amino acids. The CDR3 region has the DNA TGCGCCAGCAGAACCCCCCCAGGGGCCCACCACGAGCAGTACTTC. This encodes CASRTPPGAHHEQYF.

Concerning this clone itself: Its ends do not fully match the called genes, so a read error is possible. The V and J genes are TRBV2 and TRBJ2-7, with 7 bases aligning to TRBD1. CDR1 SNHLY and CDR2 FYNNEI come from the germline V gene. The CDR3 sequence is 15 residues long. CDR3 region: CASSVLYRGSDEQYF. The CDR3 coding sequence is TGTGCCAGCAGTGTTTTGTACAGGGGCTCCGACGAGCAGTACTTC.

This chain links TRBV25-1 with TRBJ2-3; 7 nucleotides line up with TRBD2. With 1 base clipped from V and 5 bases from J, the junction kept 9 bases outside the gene matches. The germline gives CDR1 MGHDK, CDR2 SYGVNS. There are 16 residues in the CDR3. The CDR3 region has the DNA TGTGCCAGCAGTGAATCTAGGGGAGGGATAGGAGATACGCAGTATTTT. Translation gives CASSESRGGIGDTQYF.

J is TRBJ1-5 and V is TRBV28; 9 bases agree with TRBD1. Losses at the gene ends were 6 bases for V and 2 bases for J; bases not matched to a gene: 8. CDR3 length: 16 residues. Germline V gene sequence: CDR1 MDHEN, CDR2 SYDVKM. CDR3 residues: CASRDRGGGGNQPQHF. The CDR3 region has the DNA TGTGCCAGCAGGGACAGGGGAGGAGGAGGCAATCAGCCCCAGCATTTT.

This sequence joins TRBV7-9 and TRBJ2-3, with 7 bases fitting TRBD2. The V and J ends lost 3 bases and 0 bases, in that order; junction bases with no gene match: 6. The CDR3 runs to 16 residues. Germline-derived CDR1 and CDR2 are SEHNR and FQNEAQ (reference sequence). The DNA for the CDR3 is TGTGCCAGCAGCTTCCCTAGCGGCGCTAGCACAGATACGCAGTATTTT. Amino acids: CASSFPSGASTDTQYF. The full variable domain, its missing parts supplied by reference TRBV7-9 and TRBJ2-3, is DTGVSQNPRHKITKRGQNVTFRCDPISEHNRLYWYRQTLGQGPEFLTYFQNEAQLEKSRLLSDRFSAERPKGSFSTLEIQRTEQGDSAMYLCASSFPSGASTDTQYFGPGTRLTVL.

V gene TRBV27 combines with J gene TRBJ1-3; 10 nucleotides align to TRBD1. The CDR3 length is 19 residues. The germline V gene encodes CDR1 MNHEY and CDR2 SMNVEV (reference sequence). V was pared by 5 bases and J by 0 bases, with 13 bases of the junction left unmatched. Written as DNA, the CDR3 is TGTGCCAGCAGTCCGAACTACCTGGGACAGGGGAACTCTGGAAACACCATATATTTT. This codes for CASSPNYLGQGNSGNTIYF.

This chain connects TRBV29-1 to TRBJ2-3; TRBD2 might be the D (6 bases). Trimming left V 4 bases short and J 8 bases short, with 19 bases between. The CDR3 has 14 amino acids. Per germline, CDR1 SQVTM and CDR2 ANQGSEA. CDR3 amino acids: CSVAASERGGTQYF. CDR3 bases: TGCAGCGTTGCGGCTAGCGAAAGAGGAGGTACGCAGTATTTT.

The chain is built from TRBV19 and TRBJ1-5, with a possible D match to TRBD1 (5 bases). Trimming removed 6 bases at V and 3 bases at J, with 18 bases between. Germline V gene data show CDR1 as LNHDA and CDR2 as SQIVND (reference sequence). The CDR3 covers 16 residues. CDR3 amino acids: CASSHILGGSNQPQHF. The CDR3 bases are TGTGCCAGTAGCCATATCCTGGGGGGTTCCAATCAGCCCCAGCATTTT.

This clone was seen only a few times. The V gene is TRBV18, the J gene TRBJ2-1; possibly TRBD2 for D (8 bases). V was shortened by 6 bases and J by 1 base, with 19 bases between the two germline ends. The CDR3 has 17 amino acids. The germline V gene encodes CDR1 KGHSH and CDR2 LQKENI. The CDR3 DNA is TGTGCCAGCTCCTCGGGCGGGGGGACAGCATCCTACAATGAGCAGTTCTTC. Translation gives CASSSGGGTASYNEQFF.

This clone appeared a single time. The chain recombines TRBV29-1 with TRBJ2-3; 11 bases are a match to TRBD1. The CDR3 is 20 amino acids. V gave up 6 bases and J gave up 0 bases; unmatched junction bases: 20. Per the germline V gene, CDR1 is SQVTM and CDR2 is ANQGSEA. The CDR3 nucleotides read TGCAGCGTGGGGACGGGAGAAAACCGGGGGACAGGGGGAAGCACAGATACGCAGTATTTT. Translation gives CSVGTGENRGTGGSTDTQYF.

The chain couples TRBV7-8 to TRBJ2-1, with D possibly TRBD2 on 5 matching bases. Trimming pared 0 bases from V and 8 bases from J, leaving 11 bases between. The CDR3 spans 14 residues. In germline, CDR1 is SGHVS, CDR2 FQNEAQ. The DNA of the CDR3 is TGTGCCAGCAGCTTAGCGGGAGTCTTCCATGAGCAGTTCTTC. This codes for CASSLAGVFHEQFF. Variable domain in full (rest from reference TRBV7-8 and TRBJ2-1): GAGVSQSPRYKVAKRGQDVALRCDPISGHVSLFWYQQALGQGPEFLTYFQNEAQLDKSGLPSDRFFAERPEGSVSTLKIQRTQQEDSAVYLCASSLAGVFHEQFFGPGTRLTVL.

As concerns this clone: Because the CDR3's place on the DNA is in doubt, the DNA is left out and the CDR3 is given as listed by TCRdb. The rearrangement links TRBV9 to TRBJ1-2; TRBD1, as called in the table, went unchecked against the DNA. In germline, CDR1 is SGDLS, CDR2 YYNGEE. A total of 13 residues make up the CDR3, ends included. CDR3 sequence: CASSVGTGSKQTF.

The chain is built from TRBV5-1 and TRBJ2-7; perhaps TRBD1 as D (5 bases). CDR1 is SGHRS, CDR2 YFSETQ, per germline. The CDR3 runs to 14 residues. Trimming removed 0 bases at V and 7 bases at J, with 14 bases between. The CDR3 spells CASSLGDRIGEQYF. The CDR3 DNA follows: TGCGCCAGCAGCTTGGGTGACAGAATCGGTGAGCAGTACTTC.

The chain employs TRBV7-8 and TRBJ2-2; 9 nucleotides agree with TRBD1. From germline, CDR1 is SGHVS and CDR2 FQNEAQ. This CDR3 is 19 amino acids long. Trimming cost V 5 bases and J 6 bases; bases outside gene matches: 19. CDR3 bases: TGTGCCAGCAGCCTCCGGGTCCAAACCACCGGGACAGGGTCCGGGGAGCTGTTTTTT. Translating gives CASSLRVQTTGTGSGELFF.

This rearrangement joins TRBV19 to TRBJ2-1, with 7 bases fitting TRBD2. CDR1 LNHDA and CDR2 SQIVND come from the germline V gene (reference sequence). This CDR3 comprises 15 residues. The V gene end was trimmed by 6 bases and the J gene end by 2 bases; junction bases not matched to a gene: 7. The CDR3 region has the DNA TGTGCCAGTAGGTCAGCTAGCGGAGCCTACAATGAGCAGTTCTTC. Its protein product is CASRSASGAYNEQFF.